The present entry profiles one T cell receptor beta chain with its context. Antigen specificity is unknown. The data were obtained in a study of T cell repertoires in cytomegalovirus infection. Study summary: HLA-C-restricted CMV epitopes, recently identified, and well-studied HLA-B-restricted ones were used by the study. Whole-study findings and limits: Across the ex vivo response, the dominant clonotypes were HLA-C-restricted CMV-specific TCR beta clonotypes.

MiXCR, run by TCRdb on the reads, gives a single entry per CDR3 protein. The profile shows 750,000 to 900,000 distinct CDR3 sequences, 25% to 35% of them singletons. V dropped 4 bases and J dropped 5; count of bases not matched to a gene: 20. This CDR3 spans 18 amino acids. Germline values: CDR1 SQVTM, CDR2 ANQGSEA. The J gene is TRBJ2-3, the V gene TRBV29-1; 8 nucleotides agree with TRBD1. This sequence was found in a human donor in good health (CMV status not recorded). Some clones in this sample may be carry-over from other donors' samples. The starting material was cultured CD8+ T cells from PBMCs, obtained from culture after CMV antigen stimulation. The CDR3 reads CSVAAFIWDRQKEDTQYF. The CDR3 DNA sequence: TGCAGCGTTGCCGCTTTTATCTGGGACAGGCAGAAAGAAGATACGCAGTATTTT.